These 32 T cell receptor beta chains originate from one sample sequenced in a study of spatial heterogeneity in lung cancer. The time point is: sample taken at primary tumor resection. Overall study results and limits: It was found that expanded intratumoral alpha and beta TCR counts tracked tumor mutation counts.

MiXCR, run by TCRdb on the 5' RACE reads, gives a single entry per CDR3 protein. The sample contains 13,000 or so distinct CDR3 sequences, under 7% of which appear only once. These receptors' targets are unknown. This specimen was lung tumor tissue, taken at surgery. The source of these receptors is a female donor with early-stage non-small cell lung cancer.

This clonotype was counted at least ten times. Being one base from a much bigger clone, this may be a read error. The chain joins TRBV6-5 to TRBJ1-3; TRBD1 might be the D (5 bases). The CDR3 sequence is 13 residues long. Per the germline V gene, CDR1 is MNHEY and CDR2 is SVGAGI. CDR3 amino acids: CASSSQVGDTIYF. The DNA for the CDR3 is TGTGCCAGCAGTTCACAGGTTGGAGACACCATATATTTT.

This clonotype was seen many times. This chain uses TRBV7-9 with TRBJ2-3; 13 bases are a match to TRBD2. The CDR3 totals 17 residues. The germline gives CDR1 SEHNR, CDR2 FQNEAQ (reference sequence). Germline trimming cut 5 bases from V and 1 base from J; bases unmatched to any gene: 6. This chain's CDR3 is CASSPGLAGARTDTQYF. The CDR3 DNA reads TGTGCCAGCAGCCCCGGACTAGCGGGGGCCCGCACAGATACGCAGTATTTT.

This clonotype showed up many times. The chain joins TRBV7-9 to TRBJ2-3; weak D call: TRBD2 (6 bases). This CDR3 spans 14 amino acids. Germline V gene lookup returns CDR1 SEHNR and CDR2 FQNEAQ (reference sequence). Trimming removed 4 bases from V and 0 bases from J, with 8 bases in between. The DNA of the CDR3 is TGTGCCAGCAGCTCGCGGGGCAGCACAGATACGCAGTATTTT. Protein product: CASSSRGSTDTQYF.

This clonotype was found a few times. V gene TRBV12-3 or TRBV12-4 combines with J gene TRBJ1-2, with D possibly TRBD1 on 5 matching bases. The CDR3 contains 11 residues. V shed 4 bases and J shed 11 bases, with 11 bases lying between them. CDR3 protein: CASSSRAGYTF. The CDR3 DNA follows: TGTGCCAGCAGTTCGAGGGCAGGGTACACCTTC.

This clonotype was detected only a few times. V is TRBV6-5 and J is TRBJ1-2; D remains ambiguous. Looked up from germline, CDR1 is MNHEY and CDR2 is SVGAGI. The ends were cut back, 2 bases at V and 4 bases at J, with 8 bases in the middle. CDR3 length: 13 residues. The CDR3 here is CASSYTRSYGYTF. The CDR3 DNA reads TGTGCCAGCAGTTACACAAGATCCTATGGCTACACCTTC.

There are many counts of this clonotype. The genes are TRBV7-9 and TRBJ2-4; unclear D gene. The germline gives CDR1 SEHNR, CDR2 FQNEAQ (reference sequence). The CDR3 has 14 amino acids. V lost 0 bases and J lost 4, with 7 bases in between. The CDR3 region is CASSLAGGKNIQYF. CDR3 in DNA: TGTGCCAGCAGCTTAGCAGGCGGAAAAAACATTCAGTACTTC.

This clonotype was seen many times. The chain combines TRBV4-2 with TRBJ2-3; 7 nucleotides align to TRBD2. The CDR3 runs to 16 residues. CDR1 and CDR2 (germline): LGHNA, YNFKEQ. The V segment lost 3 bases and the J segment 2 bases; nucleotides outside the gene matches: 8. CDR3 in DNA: TGTGCCAGCAGCCAGGGGGGGATCTCCTTCACAGATACGCAGTATTTT. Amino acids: CASSQGGISFTDTQYF.

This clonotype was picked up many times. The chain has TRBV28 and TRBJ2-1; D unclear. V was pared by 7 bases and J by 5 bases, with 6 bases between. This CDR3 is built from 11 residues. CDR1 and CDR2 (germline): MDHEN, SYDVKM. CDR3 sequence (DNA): TGTGCCAGCATCCGGGACAATGAGCAGTTCTTC. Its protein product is CASIRDNEQFF.

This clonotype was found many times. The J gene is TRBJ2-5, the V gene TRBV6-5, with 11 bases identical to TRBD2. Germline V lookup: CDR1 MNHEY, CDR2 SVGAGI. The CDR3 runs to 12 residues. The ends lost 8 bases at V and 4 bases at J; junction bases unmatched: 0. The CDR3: CASGTSGETQYF. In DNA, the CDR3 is TGTGCCAGCGGGACTAGCGGAGAGACCCAGTACTTC.

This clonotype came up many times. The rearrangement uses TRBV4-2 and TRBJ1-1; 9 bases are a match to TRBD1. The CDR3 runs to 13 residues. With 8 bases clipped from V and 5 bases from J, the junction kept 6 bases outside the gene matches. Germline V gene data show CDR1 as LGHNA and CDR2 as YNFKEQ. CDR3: CASGGTGKTEAFF. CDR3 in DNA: TGTGCCAGCGGAGGGACAGGGAAAACTGAAGCTTTCTTT.

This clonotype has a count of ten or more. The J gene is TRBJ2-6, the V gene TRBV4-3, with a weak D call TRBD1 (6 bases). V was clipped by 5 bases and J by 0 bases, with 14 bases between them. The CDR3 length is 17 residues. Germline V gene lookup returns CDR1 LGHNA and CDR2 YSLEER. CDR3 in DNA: TGCGCCAGCAGCAACAGGGAGCTAAGCTCTGGGGCCAACGTCCTGACTTTC. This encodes CASSNRELSSGANVLTF.

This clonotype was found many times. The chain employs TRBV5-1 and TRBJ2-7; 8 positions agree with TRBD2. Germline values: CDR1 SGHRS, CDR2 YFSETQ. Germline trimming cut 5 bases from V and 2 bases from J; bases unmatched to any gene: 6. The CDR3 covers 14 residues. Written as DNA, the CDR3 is TGCGCCAGCAGTCTTAGCGGGGAGCCCTACGAGCAGTACTTC. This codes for CASSLSGEPYEQYF.

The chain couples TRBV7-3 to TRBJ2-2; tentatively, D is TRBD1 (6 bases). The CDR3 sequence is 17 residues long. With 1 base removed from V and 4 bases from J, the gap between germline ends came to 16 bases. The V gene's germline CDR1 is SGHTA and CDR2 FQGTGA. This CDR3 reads CASSLRGTQISTGELFF. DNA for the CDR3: TGTGCCAGCAGCTTAAGAGGGACACAAATCAGCACCGGGGAGCTGTTTTTT.

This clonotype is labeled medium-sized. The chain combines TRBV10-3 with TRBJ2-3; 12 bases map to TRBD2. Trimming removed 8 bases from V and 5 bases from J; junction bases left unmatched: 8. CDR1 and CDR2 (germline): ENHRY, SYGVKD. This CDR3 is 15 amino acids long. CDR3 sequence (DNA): TGTGCCATCCAAAGCCTAGCGGGGGGGCGAGATACGCAGTATTTT. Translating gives CAIQSLAGGRDTQYF.

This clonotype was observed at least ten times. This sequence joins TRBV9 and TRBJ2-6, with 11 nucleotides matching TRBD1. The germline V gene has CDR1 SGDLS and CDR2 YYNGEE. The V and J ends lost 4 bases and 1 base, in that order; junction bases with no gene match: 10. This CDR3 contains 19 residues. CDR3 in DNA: TGTGCCAGCAGCCTAACCGGACAGGGGGCGCTATCTGGGGCCAACGTCCTGACTTTC. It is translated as CASSLTGQGALSGANVLTF. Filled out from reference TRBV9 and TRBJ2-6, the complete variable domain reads DSGVTQTPKHLITATGQRVTLRCSPRSGDLSVYWYQQSLDQGLQFLIQYYNGEERAKGNILERFSAQQFPDLHSELNLSSLELGDSALYFCASSLTGQGALSGANVLTFGAGSRLTVL.

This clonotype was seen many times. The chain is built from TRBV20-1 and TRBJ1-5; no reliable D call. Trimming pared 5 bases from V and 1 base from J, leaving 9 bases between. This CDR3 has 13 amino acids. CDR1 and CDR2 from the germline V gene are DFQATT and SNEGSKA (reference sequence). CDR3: CSAQDWSNQPQHF. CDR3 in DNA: TGCAGTGCTCAGGACTGGAGCAATCAGCCCCAGCATTTT.

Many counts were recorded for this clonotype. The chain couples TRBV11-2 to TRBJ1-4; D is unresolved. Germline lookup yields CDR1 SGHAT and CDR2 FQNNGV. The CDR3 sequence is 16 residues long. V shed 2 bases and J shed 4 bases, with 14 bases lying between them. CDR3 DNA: TGTGCCAGCAGCTTACGGCCTGGATCTTTTAATGAAAAACTGTTTTTT. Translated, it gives CASSLRPGSFNEKLFF.

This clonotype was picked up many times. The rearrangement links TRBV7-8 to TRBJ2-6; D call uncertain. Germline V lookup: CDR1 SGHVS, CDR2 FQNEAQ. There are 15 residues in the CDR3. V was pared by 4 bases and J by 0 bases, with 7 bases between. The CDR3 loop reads CASSSLDSGANVLTF. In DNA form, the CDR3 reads TGTGCCAGCAGCTCCCTGGACTCTGGGGCCAACGTCCTGACTTTC.

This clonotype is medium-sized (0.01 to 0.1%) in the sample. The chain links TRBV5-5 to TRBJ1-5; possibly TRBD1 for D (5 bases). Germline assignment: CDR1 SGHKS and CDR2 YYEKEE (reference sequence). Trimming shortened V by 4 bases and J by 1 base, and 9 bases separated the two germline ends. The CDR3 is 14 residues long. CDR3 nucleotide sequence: TGTGCCAGCAGCCCGCCAGGGAGCAATCAGCCCCAGCATTTT. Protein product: CASSPPGSNQPQHF.

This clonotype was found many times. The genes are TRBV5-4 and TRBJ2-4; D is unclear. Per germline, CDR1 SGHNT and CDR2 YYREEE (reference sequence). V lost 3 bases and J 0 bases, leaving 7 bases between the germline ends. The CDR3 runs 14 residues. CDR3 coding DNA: TGTGCCAGCAGCTCCACACTAGCCAAAAACATTCAGTACTTC. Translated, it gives CASSSTLAKNIQYF.

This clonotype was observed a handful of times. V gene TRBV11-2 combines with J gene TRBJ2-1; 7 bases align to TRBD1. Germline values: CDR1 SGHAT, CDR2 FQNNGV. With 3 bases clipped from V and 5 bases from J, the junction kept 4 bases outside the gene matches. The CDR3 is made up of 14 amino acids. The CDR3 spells CASSLGQFNNEQFF. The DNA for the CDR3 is TGTGCCAGCAGCTTGGGACAGTTCAACAATGAGCAGTTCTTC.

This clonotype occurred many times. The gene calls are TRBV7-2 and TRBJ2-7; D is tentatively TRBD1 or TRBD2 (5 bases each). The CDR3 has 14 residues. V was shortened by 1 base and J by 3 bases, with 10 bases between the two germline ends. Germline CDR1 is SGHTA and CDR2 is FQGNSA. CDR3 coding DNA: TGTGCCAGCAGCTTAGGAATGGGGGACTACGAGCAGTACTTC. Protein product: CASSLGMGDYEQYF. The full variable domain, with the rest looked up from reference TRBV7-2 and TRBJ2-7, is GAGVSQSPSNKVTEKGKDVELRCDPISGHTALYWYRQSLGQGLEFLIYFQGNSAPDKSGLPSDRFSAERTGGSVSTLTIQRTQQEDSAVYLCASSLGMGDYEQYFGPGTRLTVT.

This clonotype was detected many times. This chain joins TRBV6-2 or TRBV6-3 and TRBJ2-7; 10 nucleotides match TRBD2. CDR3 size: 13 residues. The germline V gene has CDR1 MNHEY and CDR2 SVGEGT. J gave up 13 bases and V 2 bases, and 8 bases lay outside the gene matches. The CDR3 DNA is TGTGCCAGCAGTTACGTAGGACTAGCGGACTCCTACTTC. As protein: CASSYVGLADSYF.

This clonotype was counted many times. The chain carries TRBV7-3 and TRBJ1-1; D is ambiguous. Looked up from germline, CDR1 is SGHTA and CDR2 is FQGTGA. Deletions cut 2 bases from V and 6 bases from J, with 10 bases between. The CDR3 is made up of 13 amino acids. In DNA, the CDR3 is TGTGCCAGCAGCTTATTGGCAGCCGCTGAAGCTTTCTTT. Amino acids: CASSLLAAAEAFF. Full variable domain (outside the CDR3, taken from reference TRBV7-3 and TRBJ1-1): GAGVSQTPSNKVTEKGKYVELRCDPISGHTALYWYRQSLGQGPEFLIYFQGTGAADDSGLPNDRFFAVRPEGSVSTLKIQRTERGDSAVYLCASSLLAAAEAFFGQGTRLTVV.

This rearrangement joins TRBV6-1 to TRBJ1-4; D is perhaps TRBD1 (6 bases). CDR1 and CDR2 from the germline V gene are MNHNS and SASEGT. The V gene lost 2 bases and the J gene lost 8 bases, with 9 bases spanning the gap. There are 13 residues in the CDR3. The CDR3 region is CASSETGYEKLFF. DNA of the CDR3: TGTGCCAGCAGTGAAACAGGGTACGAAAAACTGTTTTTT.

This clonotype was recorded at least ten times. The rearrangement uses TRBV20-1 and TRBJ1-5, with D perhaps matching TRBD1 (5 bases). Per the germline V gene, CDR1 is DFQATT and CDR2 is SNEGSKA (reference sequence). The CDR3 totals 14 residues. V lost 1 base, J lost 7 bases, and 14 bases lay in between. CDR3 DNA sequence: TGCAGTGCTAGAGCTTGCAGGGTTTGGCAGCCCCAGCATTTT. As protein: CSARACRVWQPQHF.

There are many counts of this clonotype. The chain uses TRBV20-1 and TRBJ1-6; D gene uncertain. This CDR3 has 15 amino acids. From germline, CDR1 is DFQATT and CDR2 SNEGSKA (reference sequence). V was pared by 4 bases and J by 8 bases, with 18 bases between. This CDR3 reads CSATRGYGEDSPLHF. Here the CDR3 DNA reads TGCAGTGCTACCAGAGGGTACGGAGAGGATTCACCCCTCCACTTT.

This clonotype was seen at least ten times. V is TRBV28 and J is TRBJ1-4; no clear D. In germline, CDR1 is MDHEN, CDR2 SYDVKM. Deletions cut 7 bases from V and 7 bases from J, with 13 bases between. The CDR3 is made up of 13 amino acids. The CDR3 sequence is CASITPGGEKLFF. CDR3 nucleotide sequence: TGTGCCAGCATAACCCCCGGCGGTGAAAAACTGTTTTTT. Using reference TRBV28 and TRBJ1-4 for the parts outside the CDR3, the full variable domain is DVKVTQSSRYLVKRTGEKVFLECVQDMDHENMFWYRQDPGLGLRLIYFSYDVKMKEKGDIPEGYSVSREKKERFSLILESASTNQTSMYLCASITPGGEKLFFGSGTQLSVL.

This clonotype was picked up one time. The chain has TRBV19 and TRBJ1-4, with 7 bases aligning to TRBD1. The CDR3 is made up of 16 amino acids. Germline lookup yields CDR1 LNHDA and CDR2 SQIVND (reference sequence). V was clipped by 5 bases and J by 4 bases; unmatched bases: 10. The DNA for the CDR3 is TGTGCCAGTAGTTCCTTATTGGGACAGCGTAATGAAAAACTGTTTTTT. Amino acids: CASSSLLGQRNEKLFF.

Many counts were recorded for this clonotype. The CDR3 sequence: CSVEPRGYGYTF. DNA of the CDR3: TGCAGCGTTGAGCCCAGGGGCTATGGCTACACCTTC. The chain couples TRBV29-1 to TRBJ1-2, with D possibly matching TRBD1 (6 bases). Germline assignment: CDR1 SQVTM and CDR2 ANQGSEA. The V end was cut by 3 bases, the J end by 4 bases, with 9 bases between. There are 12 residues in the CDR3.

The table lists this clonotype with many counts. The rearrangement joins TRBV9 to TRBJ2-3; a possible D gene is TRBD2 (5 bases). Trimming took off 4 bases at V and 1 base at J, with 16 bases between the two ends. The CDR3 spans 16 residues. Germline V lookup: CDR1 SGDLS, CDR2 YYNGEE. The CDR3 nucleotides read TGTGCCAGCAGCCCTCCGCGGGCGGTTGGCACAGATACGCAGTATTTT. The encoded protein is CASSPPRAVGTDTQYF.

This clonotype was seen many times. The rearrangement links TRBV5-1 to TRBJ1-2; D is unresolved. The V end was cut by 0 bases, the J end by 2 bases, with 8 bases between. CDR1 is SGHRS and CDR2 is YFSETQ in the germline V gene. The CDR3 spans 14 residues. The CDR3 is CASSLVQGNYGYTF. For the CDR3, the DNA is TGCGCCAGCAGCTTGGTACAAGGAAACTATGGCTACACCTTC. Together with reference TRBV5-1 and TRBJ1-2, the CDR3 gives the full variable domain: KAGVTQTPRYLIKTRGQQVTLSCSPISGHRSVSWYQQTPGQGLQFLFEYFSETQRNKGNFPGRFSGRQFSNSRSEMNVSTLELGDSALYLCASSLVQGNYGYTFGSGTRLTVV.